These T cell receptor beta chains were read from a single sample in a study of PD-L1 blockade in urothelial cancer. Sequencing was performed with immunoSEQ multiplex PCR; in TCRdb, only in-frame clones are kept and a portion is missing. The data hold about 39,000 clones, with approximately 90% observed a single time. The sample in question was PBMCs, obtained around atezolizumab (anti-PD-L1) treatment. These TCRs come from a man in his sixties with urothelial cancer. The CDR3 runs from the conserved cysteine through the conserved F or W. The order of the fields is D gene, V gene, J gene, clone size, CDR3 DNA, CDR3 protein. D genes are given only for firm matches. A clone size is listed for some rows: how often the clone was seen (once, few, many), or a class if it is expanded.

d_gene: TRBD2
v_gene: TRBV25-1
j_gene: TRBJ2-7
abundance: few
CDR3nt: TGTGCCAGTCTTACTAGCGGCTACGAGCAGTACTTC
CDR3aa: CASLTSGYEQYF

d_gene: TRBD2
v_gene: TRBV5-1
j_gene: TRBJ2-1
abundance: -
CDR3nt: TGCGCCAGCAGCGTCGGCAGCTCCCGACTAGCAAATGAGCAGTTCTTC
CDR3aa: CASSVGSSRLANEQFF

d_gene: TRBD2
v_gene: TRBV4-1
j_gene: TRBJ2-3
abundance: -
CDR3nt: TGCGCCAGCACGTCGCCTGAGCGGGGGTCCACAGATACGCAGTATTTT
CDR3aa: CASTSPERGSTDTQYF

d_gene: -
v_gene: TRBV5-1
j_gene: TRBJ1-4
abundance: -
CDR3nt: TGCGCCAGCAGCTTGGATCCAGGGTTGGATGAAAAACTGTTTTTT
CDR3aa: CASSLDPGLDEKLFF

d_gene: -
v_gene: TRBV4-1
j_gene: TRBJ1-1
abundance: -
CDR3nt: TGCGCCAGCAGCCAAACCCCAGCGGGACACCACCTTTTACACACTGAAGCTTTCTTT
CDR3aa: CASSQTPAGHHLLHTEAFF

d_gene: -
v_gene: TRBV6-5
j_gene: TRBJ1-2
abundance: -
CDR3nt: TGTGCCAGCAGTCCGGACATCAACTATGGCTACACCTTC
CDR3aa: CASSPDINYGYTF

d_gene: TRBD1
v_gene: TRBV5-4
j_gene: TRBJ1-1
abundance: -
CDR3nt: TGTGCCAGCAGTAACAGGGGAGGGAACACTGAAGCTTTCTTT
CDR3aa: CASSNRGGNTEAFF

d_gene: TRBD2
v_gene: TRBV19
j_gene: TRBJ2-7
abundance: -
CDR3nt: TGTGCCAGTAGTACAAGCGGGAGGGGAAAGGTCTACGAGCAGTACTTC
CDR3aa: CASSTSGRGKVYEQYF

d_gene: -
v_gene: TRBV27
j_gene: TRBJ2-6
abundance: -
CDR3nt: TGTGCCAGCAGTTTATACCCGGACAGACGCTCTGGGGCCAACGTCCTGACTTTC
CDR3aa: CASSLYPDRRSGANVLTF

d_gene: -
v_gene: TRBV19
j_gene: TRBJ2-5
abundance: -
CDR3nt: TGTGCCAGTAGTATAGATGATGACGGGAGGGGGCGAGAGACCCAGTACTTC
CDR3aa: CASSIDDDGRGRETQYF

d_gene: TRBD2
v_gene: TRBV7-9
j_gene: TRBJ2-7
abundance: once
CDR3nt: TGTGCCAGCAGCTTAGGGGCTAGCGGGGGACTTAGAAACGAGCAGTACTTC
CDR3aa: CASSLGASGGLRNEQYF

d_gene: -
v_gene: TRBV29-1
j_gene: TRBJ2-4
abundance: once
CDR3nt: TGCAGCGTTGAATCCCCTGTAGCCAAAAACATTCAGTACTTC
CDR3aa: CSVESPVAKNIQYF

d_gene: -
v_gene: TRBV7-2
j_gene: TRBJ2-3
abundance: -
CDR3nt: TGTGCCAGCAGCCCCGGGGTGGGGATCGGGTCAGATACGCAGTATTTT
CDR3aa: CASSPGVGIGSDTQYF

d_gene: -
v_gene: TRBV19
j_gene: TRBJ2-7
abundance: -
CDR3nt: TGTGCCAGTAGTATAGGTGCGGGCCCCATCTACGAGCAGTACTTC
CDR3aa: CASSIGAGPIYEQYF

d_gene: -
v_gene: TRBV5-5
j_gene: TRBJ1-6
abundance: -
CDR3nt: TGTGCCAGCAGCCTCCAAGGGGTCAGGGCACCCCTCCACTTT
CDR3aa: CASSLQGVRAPLHF

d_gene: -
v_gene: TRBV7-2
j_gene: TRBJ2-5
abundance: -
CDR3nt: TGTGCCAGCAGCCTAGCCGGGGAGACCCAGTACTTC
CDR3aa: CASSLAGETQYF

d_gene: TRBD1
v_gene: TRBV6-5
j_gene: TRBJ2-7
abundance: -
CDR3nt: TGTGCCAGCAGTAAAGAGACAGGGAGTCTATTCGAGCAGTACTTC
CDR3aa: CASSKETGSLFEQYF

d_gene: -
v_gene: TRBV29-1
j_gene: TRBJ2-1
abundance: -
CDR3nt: TGCAGCGTTGAAGGGACAGTCCTTTCCCAGAATGAGCAGTTCTTC
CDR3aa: CSVEGTVLSQNEQFF

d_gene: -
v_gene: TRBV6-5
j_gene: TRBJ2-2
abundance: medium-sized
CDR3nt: TGTGCCAGCAGTTACGCTAGCACCGGGGAGCTGTTTTTT
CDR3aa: CASSYASTGELFF

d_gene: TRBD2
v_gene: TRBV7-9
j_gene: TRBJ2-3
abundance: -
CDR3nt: TGTGCCAGCAGCTTAAGCGGGGGGGCTTCAGCAGATACGCAGTATTTT
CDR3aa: CASSLSGGASADTQYF

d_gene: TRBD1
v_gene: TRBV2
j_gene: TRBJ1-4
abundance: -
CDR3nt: TGTGCCAGCAGGGAGCGACAGGGACCTAATGAAAAACTGTTTTTT
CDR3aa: CASRERQGPNEKLFF

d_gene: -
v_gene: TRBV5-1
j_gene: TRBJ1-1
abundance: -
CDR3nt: TGCGCCAGCAGCTTGCAGGGTGAGACTGAAGCTTTCTTT
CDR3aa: CASSLQGETEAFF

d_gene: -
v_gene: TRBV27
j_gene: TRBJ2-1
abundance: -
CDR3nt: TGTGCCAGCAGTCCGCGTAACAATGAGCAGTTCTTC
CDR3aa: CASSPRNNEQFF

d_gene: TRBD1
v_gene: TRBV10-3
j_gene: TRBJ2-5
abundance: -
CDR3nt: TGTGCCACCCTTGGGACAGGGCTAGAGACCCAGTACTTC
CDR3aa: CATLGTGLETQYF

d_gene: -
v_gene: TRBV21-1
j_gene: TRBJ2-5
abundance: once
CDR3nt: TGTGCCAGCAGCAAAGCGACAGGGGAAGAGACCCAGTACTTC
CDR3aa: CASSKATGEETQYF

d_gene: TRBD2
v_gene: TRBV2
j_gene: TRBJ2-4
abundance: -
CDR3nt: TGTGCCAGCAGTGAACGACGGGGGGGGTTGGACTTC
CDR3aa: CASSERRGGLDF

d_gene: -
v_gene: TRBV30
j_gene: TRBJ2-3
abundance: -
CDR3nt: TGTGCCTGGAGTGTAGGGGCAGCCTTTAGCACAGATACGCAGTATTTT
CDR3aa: CAWSVGAAFSTDTQYF

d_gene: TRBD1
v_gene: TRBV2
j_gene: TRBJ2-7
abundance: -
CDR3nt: TGTGCCAGCAGAGCAACAGGGGGCGCCGGGAGCTACGAGCAGTACTTC
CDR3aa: CASRATGGAGSYEQYF

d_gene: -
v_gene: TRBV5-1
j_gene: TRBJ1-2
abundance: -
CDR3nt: TGCGCCAGCGGAGACCTGGCGGGCTATGGCTACACCTTC
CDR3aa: CASGDLAGYGYTF

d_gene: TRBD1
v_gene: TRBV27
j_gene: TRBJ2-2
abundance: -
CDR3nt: TGTGCCAGCAGAAGGGACAGCCCCGGAGAGCTGTTTTTT
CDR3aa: CASRRDSPGELFF

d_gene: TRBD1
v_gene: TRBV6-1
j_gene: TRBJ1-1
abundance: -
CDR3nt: TGTGCCAGCGACTGGGGACAGCTAAACACTGAAGCTTTCTTT
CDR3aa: CASDWGQLNTEAFF

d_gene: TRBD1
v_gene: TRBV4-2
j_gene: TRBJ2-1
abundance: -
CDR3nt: TGTGCCAGCAGCCAGGGACAGCTCCCCTACAATGAGCAGTTCTTC
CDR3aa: CASSQGQLPYNEQFF

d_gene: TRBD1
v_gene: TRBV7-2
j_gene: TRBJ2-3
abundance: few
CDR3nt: TGTGCCAGCGCAGGGGGCGCCGGGGCAGATACGCAGTATTTT
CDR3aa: CASAGGAGADTQYF

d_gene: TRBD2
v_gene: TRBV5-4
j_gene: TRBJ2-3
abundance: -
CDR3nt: TGTGCCAGCAGCTTGAGACTAGCTACAGATACGCAGTATTTT
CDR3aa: CASSLRLATDTQYF

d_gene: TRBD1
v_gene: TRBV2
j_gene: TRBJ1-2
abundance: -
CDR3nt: TGTGCCAGCCAAGAACGGACAGGGGGCGATCGTGGCTACACCTTC
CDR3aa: CASQERTGGDRGYTF

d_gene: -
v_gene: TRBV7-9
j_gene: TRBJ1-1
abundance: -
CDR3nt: TGTGCCAGCAGCTTAAGACAGGCCAACACTGAAGCTTTCTTT
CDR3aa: CASSLRQANTEAFF

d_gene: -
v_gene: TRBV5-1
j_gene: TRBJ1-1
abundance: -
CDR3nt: TGCGCCAGCAGCTTGCTTTCGGGGATGAACACTGAAGCTTTCTTT
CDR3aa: CASSLLSGMNTEAFF

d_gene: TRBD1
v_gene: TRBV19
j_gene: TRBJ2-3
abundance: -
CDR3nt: TGTGCCAGTACCAAGGACAGGGGAACAGATACGCAGTATTTT
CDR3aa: CASTKDRGTDTQYF

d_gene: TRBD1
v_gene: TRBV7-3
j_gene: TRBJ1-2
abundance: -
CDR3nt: TGTGCCAGCAGCTCGGGACAGCAGAGTTATGGCTACACCTTC
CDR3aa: CASSSGQQSYGYTF

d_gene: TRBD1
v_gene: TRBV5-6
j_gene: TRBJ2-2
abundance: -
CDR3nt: TGTGCCAGCAGCTCCCTCGGGACAGGGAGAACCGGGGAGCTGTTTTTT
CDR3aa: CASSSLGTGRTGELFF

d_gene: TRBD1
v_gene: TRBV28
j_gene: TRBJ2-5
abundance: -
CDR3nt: TGTGCCAGCAGTTCACACCCGGGACAGGGTGGGAGAGAGACCCAGTACTTC
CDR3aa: CASSSHPGQGGRETQYF

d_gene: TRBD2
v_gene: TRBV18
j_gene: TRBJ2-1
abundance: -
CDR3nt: TGTGCTTCGACTAGCGGGGTAGACAATGAGCAGTTCTTC
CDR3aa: CASTSGVDNEQFF

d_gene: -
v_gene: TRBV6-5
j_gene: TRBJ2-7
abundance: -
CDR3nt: TGTGCCAGCAGTTACCAATTGAGTACCTCCTACGAGCAGTACTTC
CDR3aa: CASSYQLSTSYEQYF

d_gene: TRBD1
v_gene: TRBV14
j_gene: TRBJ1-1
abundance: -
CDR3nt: TGTGCCAGCAGCCATGACAGGGCAGGAAGCACTGAAGCTTTCTTT
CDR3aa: CASSHDRAGSTEAFF

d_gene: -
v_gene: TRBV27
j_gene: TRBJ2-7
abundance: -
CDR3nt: TGTGCCAGCAGTCTGAACCTGGGGCTCGGCGAGCAGTACTTC
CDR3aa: CASSLNLGLGEQYF

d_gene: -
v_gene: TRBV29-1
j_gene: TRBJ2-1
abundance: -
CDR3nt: TGCAGCTCTGCCACTTACAATGAGCAGTTCTTC
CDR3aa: CSSATYNEQFF